Listed here are 27 T cell receptor beta chains from one sample, sequenced in a study of blood T cell repertoires in COVID-19 (dated by TCRdb to about 2020). Libraries were made using the immunoSEQ multiplex PCR assay. The table comes from immuneACCESS by way of TCRdb, which keeps in-frame sequences with V and J called. Part of the clones is missing from these tables; in studies checked, under half for an unresolved V gene and the rest for unknown reasons. The sample table records about 260,000 clones; 80% to 90% of these occur just once. The ten largest clones capture just over 0.85% of the sample. The sequenced material came from PBMCs or T cells enriched from blood (not recorded which). The receptors were sampled from a man aged 45-60 years who had been exposed to COVID-19.

The chain couples TRBV28 to TRBJ1-2; D gene uncertain. V shed 3 bases and J shed 0 bases, with 11 bases lying between them. The germline gives CDR1 MDHEN, CDR2 SYDVKM. The CDR3 contains 15 residues. The CDR3 nucleotides are TGTGCCAGCAGTTTGGGCCAGGCCGCTAACTATGGCTACACCTTC. Amino acid sequence: CASSLGQAANYGYTF.

The V and J genes are TRBV7-9 and TRBJ2-7, with 7 bases aligning to TRBD1. Germline values: CDR1 SEHNR, CDR2 FQNEAQ (reference sequence). The CDR3 consists of 18 residues. The trim removed 4 bases at V and 0 bases at J, leaving 15 bases unmatched. The CDR3 DNA is TGTGCCAGCAGCTCCGGCGGTCCGGGATGGGACAGCTCCTACGAGCAGTACGTC. It encodes CASSSGGPGWDSSYEQYV.

The V and J genes are TRBV5-4 and TRBJ2-3; 9 positions agree with TRBD1. The trim removed 10 bases at V and 4 bases at J, leaving 10 bases unmatched. From germline, CDR1 is SGHNT and CDR2 YYREEE (reference sequence). The CDR3 is made up of 14 amino acids. CDR3 bases: TGTGCCGCCCGACGGGACAGGGATGCAGATACGCAGTATTTT. It codes for CAARRDRDADTQYF.

The chain couples TRBV5-1 to TRBJ2-2; D might be TRBD1 (5 bases). This CDR3 has 16 residues. V lost 1 base and J 4 bases, leaving 14 bases between the germline ends. The germline V gene has CDR1 SGHRS and CDR2 YFSETQ. The CDR3 spells CASSLTGQTFTGELFF. The CDR3 DNA reads as TGCGCCAGCAGCTTGACAGGCCAAACATTCACCGGGGAGCTGTTTTTT.

The chain uses TRBV30 and TRBJ2-5; D uncertain. From germline, CDR1 is GTSNPN and CDR2 SVGIG (reference sequence). The CDR3 runs 11 residues. Trimming shortened V by 0 bases and J by 5 bases, and 4 bases separated the two germline ends. The CDR3 nucleotides read TGTGCCTGGAGTGTCGGGGAGACCCAGTACTTC. It specifies CAWSVGETQYF.

The genes are TRBV19 and TRBJ1-1, with TRBD1 as a possible D gene (6 bases). The CDR3 covers 14 residues. V was trimmed by 3 bases and J by 3 bases, leaving 11 bases between them. Germline lookup yields CDR1 LNHDA and CDR2 SQIVND (reference sequence). The CDR3 reads CASSIGQPHTEAFF. In DNA form, the CDR3 reads TGTGCCAGTAGTATCGGACAGCCGCACACTGAAGCTTTCTTT.

In DNA, the CDR3 is TGTGCCAGCAGCTTTCTTGCAGAAAATTCACCCCTCCACTTT. It specifies CASSFLAENSPLHF. The rearrangement uses TRBV11-2 and TRBJ1-6; no reliable D call. This CDR3 has 14 residues. The V gene's germline CDR1 is SGHAT and CDR2 FQNNGV. The germline V and J ends were trimmed by 3 bases and 7 bases, with 10 bases remaining between them.

The CDR3 spells CASSRPKRGGQQFF. The CDR3 DNA is TGTGCCAGCAGCCGCCCTAAACGAGGGGGCCAGCAGTTCTTC. The rearrangement joins TRBV5-6 to TRBJ2-1, with 7 bases lining up with TRBD1. From germline, CDR1 is SGHDT and CDR2 YYEEEE. This CDR3 comprises 14 residues. V was clipped by 4 bases and J by 11 bases; unmatched bases: 12. Drawing the rest from reference TRBV5-6 and TRBJ2-1, the complete variable domain is DAGVTQSPTHLIKTRGQQVTLRCSPKSGHDTVSWYQQALGQGPQFIFQYYEEEERQRGNFPDRFSGHQFPNYSSELNVNALLLGDSALYLCASSRPKRGGQQFFGPGTRLTVL.

The chain employs TRBV2 and TRBJ1-4; TRBD1 agrees at 8 bases. The CDR3 is 15 residues long. The germline CDR1 and CDR2 sequences are SNHLY and FYNNEI. V lost 7 bases to trimming and J lost 8 bases; unmatched junction nucleotides: 12. The chain's CDR3 is CASILMGTGGEKLFF. CDR3 in DNA: TGTGCCAGCATTCTCATGGGGACAGGCGGCGAAAAACTGTTTTTT. Variable domain in full (rest from reference TRBV2 and TRBJ1-4): EPEVTQTPSHQVTQMGQEVILRCVPISNHLYFYWYRQILGQKVEFLVSFYNNEISEKSEIFDDQFSVERPDGSNFTLKIRSTKLEDSAMYFCASILMGTGGEKLFFGSGTQLSVL.

V gene TRBV7-8 combines with J gene TRBJ2-7, with 8 positions matching TRBD1. The junction had 2 bases not matched to a gene; V was cut back by 6 bases and J by 1 base. Germline values: CDR1 SGHVS, CDR2 FQNEAQ. This CDR3 has 13 residues. CDR3 amino acids: CASRGTGSYEQYF. DNA for the CDR3: TGTGCCAGCAGAGGGACAGGATCCTACGAGCAGTACTTC.

V is TRBV19 and J is TRBJ1-1; D is perhaps TRBD1 (5 bases). CDR3 length: 13 amino acids. V was shortened by 7 bases and J by 2 bases, with 11 bases between the two germline ends. CDR1 is LNHDA and CDR2 is SQIVND in the germline V gene (reference sequence). CDR3 residues: CASTGQYNTEAFF. The CDR3 nucleotides read TGTGCCAGTACCGGACAATATAACACTGAAGCTTTCTTT.

The chain employs TRBV19 and TRBJ2-2, with 8 bases aligning to TRBD2. The CDR3 is 15 residues long. Trimming removed 2 bases from V and 6 bases from J; junction bases left unmatched: 5. Germline lookup yields CDR1 LNHDA and CDR2 SQIVND (reference sequence). The CDR3 nucleotides are TGTGCCAGTAGTATAATGGGACTAGTTGCCGGGGAGCTGTTTTTT. Encoded protein: CASSIMGLVAGELFF. The full variable domain, completed using reference TRBV19 and TRBJ2-2, is DGGITQSPKYLFRKEGQNVTLSCEQNLNHDAMYWYRQDPGQGLRLIYYSQIVNDFQKGDIAEGYSVSREKKESFPLTVTSAQKNPTAFYLCASSIMGLVAGELFFGEGSRLTVL.

The genes are TRBV6-5 and TRBJ2-5; maybe TRBD1 (6 bases). With 7 bases removed from V and 2 bases from J, the gap between germline ends came to 14 bases. The length of the CDR3 is 14 residues. CDR1 is MNHEY and CDR2 is SVGAGI in the germline V gene. The CDR3 reads CASTVYRGQETQYF. CDR3 nucleotides: TGTGCCAGCACTGTCTATAGGGGGCAAGAGACCCAGTACTTC.

This clone has just one count. The chain recombines TRBV5-1 with TRBJ2-1; 8 nucleotides line up with TRBD2. Germline values: CDR1 SGHRS, CDR2 YFSETQ. With 6 bases clipped from V and 5 bases from J, the junction kept 13 bases outside the gene matches. This CDR3 contains 16 residues. The CDR3 DNA follows: TGCGCCAGCATCGAGTTCGGGGCGGGAGGAAACAATGAGCAGTTCTTC. This encodes CASIEFGAGGNNEQFF.

This rearrangement joins TRBV24-1 to TRBJ2-2; no firm D call. V was cut by 9 bases and J by 1 base, with 8 bases left in between. This CDR3 is 13 amino acids long. The germline V gene encodes CDR1 KGHDR and CDR2 SFDVKD. The CDR3 DNA follows: TGTGCCACCGGGCACCTGAACACCGGGGAGCTGTTTTTT. Its protein product is CATGHLNTGELFF.

The chain combines TRBV28 with TRBJ2-2; 8 positions agree with TRBD2. The CDR3 covers 17 residues. V shed 5 bases, J shed 4 bases, and the junction held 12 bases outside the gene matches. Germline V CDR1 and CDR2: MDHEN, SYDVKM. The CDR3 bases are TGTGCCAGCAGTCCCTTAATCGCGGGGGGCCGCACCGGGGAGCTGTTTTTT. It translates to CASSPLIAGGRTGELFF.

This clone has more than one count but fewer than ten. The chain uses TRBV7-9 and TRBJ2-7; 8 bases line up with TRBD1. J was trimmed by 1 base and V by 3 bases; bases with no gene match: 2. This CDR3 contains 14 residues. Per germline, CDR1 SEHNR and CDR2 FQNEAQ (reference sequence). The CDR3 loop is CASSFGTGSYEQYV. CDR3 bases: TGTGCCAGCAGCTTTGGGACAGGATCCTACGAGCAGTACGTC.

The chain combines TRBV24-1 with TRBJ2-1; D perhaps matches TRBD2 (6 bases). CDR3 size: 15 residues. The germline V gene has CDR1 KGHDR and CDR2 SFDVKD. V gave up 4 bases and J gave up 5 bases, with 14 bases separating them. In nucleotides, the CDR3 is TGTGCCACCAGTGAAGCGGGCAGGGTAGACAATGAGCAGTTCTTC. The encoded protein is CATSEAGRVDNEQFF.

The CDR3 here is CASSLAAYEQYV. The CDR3 nucleotides are TGCGCCAGCAGCTTGGCTGCCTACGAGCAGTACGTC. This chain uses TRBV5-1 with TRBJ2-7; D is ambiguous. V dropped 0 bases and J dropped 2 bases, with 3 bases sitting between them. The germline V gene has CDR1 SGHRS and CDR2 YFSETQ. CDR3 length: 12 amino acids.

The chain is built from TRBV18 and TRBJ2-2, with D tentatively TRBD1 (6 bases). The CDR3 has 18 amino acids. Per germline, CDR1 KGHSH and CDR2 LQKENI. V was trimmed by 6 bases and J by 4 bases, leaving 24 bases between them. CDR3 DNA sequence: TGTGCCAGCTCTCTCAGACGAGGGACAACTGAATTCACCGGGGAGCTGTTTTTT. It translates to CASSLRRGTTEFTGELFF.

The rearrangement uses TRBV5-1 and TRBJ2-1, with a tentative D call TRBD2 (6 bases). The germline gives CDR1 SGHRS, CDR2 YFSETQ. V was cut by 3 bases and J by 5 bases, with 15 bases left in between. This CDR3 has 15 amino acids. In nucleotides, the CDR3 is TGCGCCAGCAGCTCGCCGGGACTGGCCCACAATGAGCAGTTCTTC. Translating gives CASSSPGLAHNEQFF.

This chain links TRBV3-1 (or the pseudogene TRBV3-2) with TRBJ2-1; 8 positions agree with TRBD2. CDR1 is LGHDT and CDR2 is YNNKEL in the germline V gene (reference sequence). The trim removed 6 bases at V and 1 base at J, leaving 5 bases unmatched. The CDR3 length is 15 residues. The chain's CDR3 is CASRASGRSYNEQFF. The CDR3 DNA follows: TGTGCCAGCAGGGCGAGCGGGAGATCCTACAATGAGCAGTTCTTC.

The chain joins TRBV2 to TRBJ1-1; 7 nucleotides align to TRBD1. With 9 bases clipped from V and 1 base from J, the junction kept 5 bases outside the gene matches. The CDR3 is 13 residues long. The V gene's germline CDR1 is SNHLY and CDR2 FYNNEI. The CDR3 loop is CASQQGSNTEAFF. The CDR3, as DNA: TGTGCCAGTCAACAGGGGTCGAACACTGAAGCTTTCTTT.

The chain uses TRBV14 and TRBJ1-2; 7 nucleotides align to TRBD1. V shed 3 bases and J 0 bases; nucleotides not matched to a gene: 7. CDR1 and CDR2 from the germline V gene are SGHDN and FVKESK. The CDR3 length is 16 residues. CDR3 region: CASSQARTGANYGYTF. The DNA for the CDR3 is TGTGCCAGCAGCCAGGCTCGGACAGGAGCTAACTATGGCTACACCTTC.

This clone was picked up one time. The chain has TRBV2 and TRBJ2-5; no clear D gene. V lost 4 bases to trimming and J lost 3 bases, with 9 bases between them. Germline V gene lookup returns CDR1 SNHLY and CDR2 FYNNEI. This CDR3 contains 13 residues. The CDR3 DNA sequence: TGTGCCAGCAGTGGACTGGATAAAGAGACCCAGTACTTC. Residues: CASSGLDKETQYF.

CDR3 coding DNA: TGTGCCAGCAGTGACTTCGGATGGACTAGCGGCTCCTACGAGCAGTACGTC. Protein product: CASSDFGWTSGSYEQYV. The chain joins TRBV6-4 to TRBJ2-7; TRBD2 aligns across 10 bases. The V segment lost 1 base and the J segment 0 bases; nucleotides outside the gene matches: 6. This CDR3 comprises 17 residues. Germline lookup yields CDR1 MRHNA and CDR2 SNTAGT.

The CDR3 DNA reads as TGTGCCAGCAGTTACACTCCGGGGGGGTCCGGGGAGCTGTTTTTT. Translation: CASSYTPGGSGELFF. The V and J genes are TRBV6-2 or TRBV6-3 and TRBJ2-2, with TRBD2 matching over 8 bases. CDR3 size: 15 residues. Germline CDR1 is MNHEY and CDR2 is SVGEGT. V lost 2 bases and J lost 6; bases outside the gene matches: 5.